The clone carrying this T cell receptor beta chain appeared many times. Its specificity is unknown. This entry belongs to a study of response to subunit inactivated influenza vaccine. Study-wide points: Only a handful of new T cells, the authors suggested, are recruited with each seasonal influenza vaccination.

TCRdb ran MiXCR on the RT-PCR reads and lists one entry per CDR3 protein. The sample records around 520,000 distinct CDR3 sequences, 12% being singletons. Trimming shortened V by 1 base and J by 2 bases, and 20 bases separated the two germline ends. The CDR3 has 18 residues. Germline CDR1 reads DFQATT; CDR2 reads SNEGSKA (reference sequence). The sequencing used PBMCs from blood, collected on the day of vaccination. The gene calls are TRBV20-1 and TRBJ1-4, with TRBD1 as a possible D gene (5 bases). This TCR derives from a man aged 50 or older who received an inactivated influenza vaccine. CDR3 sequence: CSARGSGRIRSTNEKLFF. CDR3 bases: TGCAGTGCTAGAGGGTCGGGGCGGATTCGAAGCACTAATGAAAAACTGTTTTTT.